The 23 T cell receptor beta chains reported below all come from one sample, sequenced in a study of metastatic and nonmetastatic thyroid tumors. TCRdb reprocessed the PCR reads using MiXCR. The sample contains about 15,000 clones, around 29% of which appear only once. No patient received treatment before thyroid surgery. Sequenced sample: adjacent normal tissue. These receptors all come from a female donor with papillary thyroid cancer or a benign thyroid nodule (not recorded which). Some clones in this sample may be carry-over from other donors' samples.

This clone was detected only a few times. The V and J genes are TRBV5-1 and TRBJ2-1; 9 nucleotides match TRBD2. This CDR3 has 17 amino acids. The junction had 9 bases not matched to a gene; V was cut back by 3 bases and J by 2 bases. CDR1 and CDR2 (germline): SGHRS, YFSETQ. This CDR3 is CASSSPRLAEAYNEQFF. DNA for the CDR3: TGCGCCAGCAGCTCCCCCCGACTAGCGGAGGCCTACAATGAGCAGTTCTTC.

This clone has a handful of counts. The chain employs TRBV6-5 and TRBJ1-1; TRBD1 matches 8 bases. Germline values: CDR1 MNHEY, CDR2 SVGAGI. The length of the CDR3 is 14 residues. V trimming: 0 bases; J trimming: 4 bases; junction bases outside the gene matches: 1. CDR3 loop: CASSYSTGVTEAFF. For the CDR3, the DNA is TGTGCCAGCAGTTACTCGACAGGGGTCACTGAAGCTTTCTTT.

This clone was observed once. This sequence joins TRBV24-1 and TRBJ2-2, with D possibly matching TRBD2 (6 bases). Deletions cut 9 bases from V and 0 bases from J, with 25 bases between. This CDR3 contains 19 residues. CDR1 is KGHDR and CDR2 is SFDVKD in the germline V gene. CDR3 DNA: TGTGCCACCGGGGGGATAGGCACACCCGAGCAACCGAACACCGGGGAGCTGTTTTTT. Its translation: CATGGIGTPEQPNTGELFF.

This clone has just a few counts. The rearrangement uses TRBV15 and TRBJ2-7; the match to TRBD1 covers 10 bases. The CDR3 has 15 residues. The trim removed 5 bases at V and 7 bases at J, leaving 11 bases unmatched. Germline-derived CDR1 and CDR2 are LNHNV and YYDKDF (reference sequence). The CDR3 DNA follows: TGTGCCACCAGCGCCAGACAGGGGGCCGGGGATGAGCAGTACTTC. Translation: CATSARQGAGDEQYF.

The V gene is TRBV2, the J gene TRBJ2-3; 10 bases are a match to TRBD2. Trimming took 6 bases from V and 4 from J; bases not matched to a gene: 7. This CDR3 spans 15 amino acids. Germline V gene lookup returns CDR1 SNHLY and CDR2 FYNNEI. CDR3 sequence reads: CASRQREGRSDTQYF. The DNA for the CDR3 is TGTGCCAGCAGGCAGCGGGAGGGCCGCTCAGATACGCAGTATTTT.

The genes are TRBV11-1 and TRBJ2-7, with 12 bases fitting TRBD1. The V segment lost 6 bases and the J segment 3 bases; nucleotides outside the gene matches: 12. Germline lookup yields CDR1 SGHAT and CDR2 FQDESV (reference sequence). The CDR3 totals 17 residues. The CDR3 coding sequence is TGTGCCAGCAGTCCTACATCCGGGACAGGGGGCATCTACGAGCAGTACTTC. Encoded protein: CASSPTSGTGGIYEQYF.

The CDR3 DNA follows: TGCAGTGCAAAAACCGGGACTAGCGGTTACAATGAGCAGTTCTTC. It encodes CSAKTGTSGYNEQFF. V usage is TRBV20-1 and J usage is TRBJ2-1, with 11 positions matching TRBD2. V shed 6 bases, J shed 4 bases, and the junction held 8 bases outside the gene matches. Germline V gene data show CDR1 as DFQATT and CDR2 as SNEGSKA (reference sequence). The CDR3 is made up of 15 amino acids.

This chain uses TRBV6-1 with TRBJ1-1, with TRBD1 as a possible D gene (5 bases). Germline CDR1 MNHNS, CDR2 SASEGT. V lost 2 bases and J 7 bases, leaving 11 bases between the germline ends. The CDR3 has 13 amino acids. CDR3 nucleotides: TGTGCCAGCAGTGAACATGGGAGGGGTGAAGCTTTCTTT. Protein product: CASSEHGRGEAFF.

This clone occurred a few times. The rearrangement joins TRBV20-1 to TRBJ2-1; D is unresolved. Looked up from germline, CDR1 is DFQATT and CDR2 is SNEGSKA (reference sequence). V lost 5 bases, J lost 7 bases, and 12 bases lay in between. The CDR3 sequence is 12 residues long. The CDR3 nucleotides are TGCAGTGCTCACCAGTTCATGAATGAGCAGTTCTTC. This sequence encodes CSAHQFMNEQFF.

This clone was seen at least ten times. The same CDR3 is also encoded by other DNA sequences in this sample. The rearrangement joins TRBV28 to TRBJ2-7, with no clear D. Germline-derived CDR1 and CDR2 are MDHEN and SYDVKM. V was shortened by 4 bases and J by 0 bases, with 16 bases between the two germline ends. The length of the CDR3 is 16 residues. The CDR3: CASSSAETRSSYEQYF. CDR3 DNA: TGTGCCAGCAGTTCAGCTGAGACGCGGAGCTCCTACGAGCAGTACTTC.

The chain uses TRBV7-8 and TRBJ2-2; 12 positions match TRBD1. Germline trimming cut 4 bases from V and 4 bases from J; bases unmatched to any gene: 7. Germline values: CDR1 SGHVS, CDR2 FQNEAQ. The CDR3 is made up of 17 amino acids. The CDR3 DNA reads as TGTGCCAGCAGCTCAGGAGGGACAGGGGGCGGCACCGGGGAGCTGTTTTTT. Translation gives CASSSGGTGGGTGELFF.

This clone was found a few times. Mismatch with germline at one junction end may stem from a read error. As DNA, the CDR3 is TGCGCCAGCGGTGTACGGCGTGGATCCTCCGGGCAGCTGTTTTTT. Translating gives CASGVRRGSSGQLFF. The chain carries TRBV10-2 and TRBJ2-2; D uncertain. From germline, CDR1 is WSHSY and CDR2 SAAADI. The CDR3 totals 15 residues.

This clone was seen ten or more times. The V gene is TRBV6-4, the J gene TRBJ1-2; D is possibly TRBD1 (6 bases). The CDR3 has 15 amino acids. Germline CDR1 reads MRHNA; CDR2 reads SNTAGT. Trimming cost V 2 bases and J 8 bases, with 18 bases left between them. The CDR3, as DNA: TGTGCCAGCAGTGACACCCCACAGGGCCTAGGAGGCTACACCTTC. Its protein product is CASSDTPQGLGGYTF.

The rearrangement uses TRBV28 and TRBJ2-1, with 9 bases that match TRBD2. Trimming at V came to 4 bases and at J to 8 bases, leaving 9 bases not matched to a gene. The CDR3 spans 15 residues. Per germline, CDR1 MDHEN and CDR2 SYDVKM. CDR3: CASSWGGSGSDEQFF. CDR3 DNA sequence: TGTGCCAGCAGTTGGGGGGGTAGCGGGAGCGATGAGCAGTTCTTC.

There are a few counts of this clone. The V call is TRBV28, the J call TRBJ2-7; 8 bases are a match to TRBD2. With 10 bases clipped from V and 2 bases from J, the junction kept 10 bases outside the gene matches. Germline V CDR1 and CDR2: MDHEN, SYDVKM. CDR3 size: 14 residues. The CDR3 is CATGGGRRPYEQYF. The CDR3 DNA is TGTGCCACCGGGGGGGGGCGGAGGCCCTACGAGCAGTACTTC.

The CDR3 region has the DNA TGTGCCAGCAGCCAGGGACTAGCGGAAACTTGGTACCAAGAGACCCAGTACTTC. Amino acid sequence: CASSQGLAETWYQETQYF. This chain joins TRBV11-2 and TRBJ2-5; TRBD2 matches 11 bases. Germline CDR1 reads SGHAT; CDR2 reads FQNNGV. V was clipped by 5 bases and J by 0 bases; unmatched bases: 11. The CDR3 sequence is 18 residues long.

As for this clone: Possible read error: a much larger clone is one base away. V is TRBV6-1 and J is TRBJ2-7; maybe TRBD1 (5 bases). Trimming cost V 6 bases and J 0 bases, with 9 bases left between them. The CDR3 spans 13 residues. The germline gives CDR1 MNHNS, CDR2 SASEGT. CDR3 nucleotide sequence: TGTGCCAGCAGCCCGGACAACTCCTACGAGCAGTACTTC. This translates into CASSPDNSYEQYF.

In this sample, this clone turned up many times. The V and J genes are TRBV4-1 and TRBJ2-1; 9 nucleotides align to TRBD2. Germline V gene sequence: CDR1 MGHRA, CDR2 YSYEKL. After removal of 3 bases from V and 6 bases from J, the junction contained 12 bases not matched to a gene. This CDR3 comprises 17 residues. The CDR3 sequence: CASSHGRAGGLGNEQFF. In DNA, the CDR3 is TGCGCCAGCAGCCATGGACGGGCGGGGGGGCTGGGCAATGAGCAGTTCTTC.

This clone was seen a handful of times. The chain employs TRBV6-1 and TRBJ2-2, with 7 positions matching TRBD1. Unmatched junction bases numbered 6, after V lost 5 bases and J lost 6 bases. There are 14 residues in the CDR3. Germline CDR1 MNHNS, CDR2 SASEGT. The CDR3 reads CASSRQGWAGELFF. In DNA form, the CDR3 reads TGTGCCAGCAGTAGACAGGGTTGGGCCGGGGAGCTGTTTTTT.

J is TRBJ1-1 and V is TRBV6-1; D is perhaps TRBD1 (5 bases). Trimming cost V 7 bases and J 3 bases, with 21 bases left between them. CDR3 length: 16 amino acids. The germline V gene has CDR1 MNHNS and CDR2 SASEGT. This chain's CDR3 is CASIVGVGREDTEAFF. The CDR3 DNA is TGTGCCAGCATAGTCGGTGTGGGGCGAGAGGACACTGAAGCTTTCTTT.

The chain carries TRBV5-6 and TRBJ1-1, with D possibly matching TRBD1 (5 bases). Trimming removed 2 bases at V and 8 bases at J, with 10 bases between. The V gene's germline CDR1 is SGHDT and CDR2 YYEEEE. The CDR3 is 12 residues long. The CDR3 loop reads CASSLGTLEAFF. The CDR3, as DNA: TGTGCCAGCAGCTTAGGGACGTTGGAAGCTTTCTTT.

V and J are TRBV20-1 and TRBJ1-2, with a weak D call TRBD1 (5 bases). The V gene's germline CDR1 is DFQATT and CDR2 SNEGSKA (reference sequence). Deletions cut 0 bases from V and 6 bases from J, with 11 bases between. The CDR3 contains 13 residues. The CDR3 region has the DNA TGCAGTGCTAGAGAGAACAGGCTGGATGGCTACACCTTC. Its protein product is CSARENRLDGYTF.

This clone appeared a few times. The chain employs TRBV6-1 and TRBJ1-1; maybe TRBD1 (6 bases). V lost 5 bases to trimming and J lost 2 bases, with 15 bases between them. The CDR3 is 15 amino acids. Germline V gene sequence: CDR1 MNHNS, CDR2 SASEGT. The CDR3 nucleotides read TGTGCCAGCAGTCTCACCCGGACAGCTAACACTGAAGCTTTCTTT. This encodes CASSLTRTANTEAFF.